The TCR beta chain described here comes from a study of sequential checkpoint blockade in melanoma. Looking at the study overall: Arm A got nivolumab then ipilimumab; arm B the reverse, 1:1.

Noted treatment: randomized to nivolumab then ipilimumab (arm A) or the reverse (arm B). From thawed PBMCs, live CD3+CD8+ cells negative for CD19 and CD56 were sorted. Trimming took 5 bases from V and 2 from J; bases not matched to a gene: 5. Germline V gene sequence: CDR1 SGHVS, CDR2 FNYEAQ. The CDR3 runs to 15 residues. As concerns this clone: Other nucleotide sequences in the sample specify the same CDR3.

Method: immunoSEQ multiplex PCR; TCRdb's copy keeps in-frame clones and lacks some. Of more than 15,000 clones in the sample, around two thirds are singletons; the top ten hold roughly 21%. The sequence was obtained from a human donor with melanoma. This chain links TRBV7-6 with TRBJ2-7, with 11 bases that match TRBD1. Sequenced material: CD8+ T cells sorted from blood (inferred from file names), taken from a patient given nivolumab and ipilimumab in sequence. The CDR3 nucleotides read TGTGCCAGCAGCAGCGGGACAGGGGGGACCTACGAGCAGTACTTC. This encodes CASSSGTGGTYEQYF.